Shown below are 25 T cell receptor beta chains from a single sample sequenced in a study of a mutant IDH1 vaccine in newly diagnosed glioma. The time point here: baseline, week 1 (first vaccination visit). Documented treatment: pre-vaccination baseline after standard-of-care therapy. Clones were read by immunoSEQ multiplex PCR, and TCRdb kept only the in-frame ones, dropping some. The sample has about 68,000 clones; roughly 78% are singletons. Here the sequenced sample was PBMCs, taken from a glioma patient treated with radiotherapy, temozolomide or both. The source is a man aged 45 to 65 with glioma.

V and J are TRBV15 and TRBJ1-4, with D perhaps matching TRBD1 (5 bases). Germline V gene sequence: CDR1 LNHNV, CDR2 YYDKDF (reference sequence). V lost 0 bases and J lost 7, with 12 bases in between. The CDR3 has 15 amino acids. The CDR3, as DNA: TGTGCCACCAGCAGAGATGGGCAGGGTAGTGAAAAACTGTTTTTT. Translating gives CATSRDGQGSEKLFF. The variable domain in full, completed from reference TRBV15 and TRBJ1-4, reads DAMVIQNPRYQVTQFGKPVTLSCSQTLNHNVMYWYQQKSSQAPKLLFHYYDKDFNNEADTPDNFQSRRPNTSFCFLDIRSPGLGDTAMYLCATSRDGQGSEKLFFGSGTQLSVL.

The chain links TRBV5-1 to TRBJ2-5; 9 nucleotides align to TRBD1. Looked up from germline, CDR1 is SGHRS and CDR2 is YFSETQ. The CDR3 totals 14 residues. The trim removed 6 bases at V and 5 bases at J, leaving 8 bases unmatched. The CDR3 spells CASTSGQGMETQYF. CDR3 in DNA: TGCGCCAGCACCTCGGGACAGGGTATGGAGACCCAGTACTTC.

The chain carries TRBV30 and TRBJ1-3; maybe TRBD1 (5 bases). V dropped 1 base and J dropped 8 bases, with 6 bases sitting between them. The CDR3 loop spans 11 amino acids. CDR1 and CDR2 from the germline V gene are GTSNPN and SVGIG (reference sequence). CDR3 residues: CAWSEGDTIYF. Written as DNA, the CDR3 is TGTGCCTGGAGTGAAGGGGACACCATATATTTT.

The chain carries TRBV19 and TRBJ1-1; D not certain. The CDR3 covers 13 residues. The germline gives CDR1 LNHDA, CDR2 SQIVND (reference sequence). V lost 1 base and J 5 bases, leaving 8 bases between the germline ends. CDR3 in DNA: TGTGCCAGTAGTATAGGAGAGGGAACTGAAGCTTTCTTT. It specifies CASSIGEGTEAFF.

The chain combines TRBV7-9 with TRBJ1-2, with 7 nucleotides matching TRBD1. The trim removed 3 bases at V and 12 bases at J, leaving 7 bases unmatched. Germline CDR1 reads SEHNR; CDR2 reads FQNEAQ (reference sequence). The CDR3 consists of 12 residues. CDR3 nucleotide sequence: TGTGCCAGCAGCTTTGGTACAGGGGAGGACACCTTC. Translated: CASSFGTGEDTF.

This clone was seen only once. CDR3 loop: CSVFFTDRGPEAFF. CDR3 bases: TGCAGCGTTTTCTTTACGGACAGGGGGCCTGAAGCTTTCTTT. The rearrangement uses TRBV29-1 and TRBJ1-1; 11 bases align to TRBD1. Losses at the gene ends were 5 bases for V and 6 bases for J; bases not matched to a gene: 8. This CDR3 is 14 amino acids long. Germline V gives CDR1 SQVTM, CDR2 ANQGSEA.

The chain carries TRBV18 and TRBJ1-1; D is uncertain. V was cut by 6 bases and J by 4 bases, with 15 bases left in between. The length of the CDR3 is 14 residues. Germline-derived CDR1 and CDR2 are KGHSH and LQKENI. In nucleotides, the CDR3 is TGTGCCAGCTCGAGGCTGGTTGGTGGCACTGAAGCTTTCTTT. Its protein product is CASSRLVGGTEAFF.

The chain joins TRBV27 to TRBJ2-7, with D hard to call. Trimming removed 5 bases at V and 0 bases at J, with 11 bases between. The CDR3 is 14 amino acids. Germline CDR1 and CDR2: MNHEY and SMNVEV (reference sequence). The CDR3 is CASSTIGASYEQYF. The CDR3 coding sequence is TGTGCCAGCAGTACTATCGGAGCCTCCTACGAGCAGTACTTC.

The chain joins TRBV7-9 to TRBJ1-2; TRBD1 matches 7 bases. The CDR3 is 12 amino acids. Germline values: CDR1 SEHNR, CDR2 FQNEAQ (reference sequence). Losses at the gene ends were 5 bases for V and 8 bases for J; bases not matched to a gene: 5. CDR3 amino acids: CASSSDRAGYTF. CDR3 bases: TGTGCCAGCAGCAGCGACAGGGCGGGCTACACCTTC.

This clone was counted a few times. This chain uses TRBV30 with TRBJ1-2; a weak D match, TRBD1 (5 bases). This CDR3 has 12 residues. With 4 bases removed from V and 5 bases from J, the gap between germline ends came to 11 bases. CDR1 and CDR2 from the germline V gene are GTSNPN and SVGIG (reference sequence). The CDR3 DNA follows: TGTGCCTGGAAGAGGGGTGGGTATGGCTACACCTTC. It is translated as CAWKRGGYGYTF.

This sequence joins TRBV7-6 and TRBJ2-5; tentatively, D is TRBD1 (6 bases). V was clipped by 5 bases and J by 5 bases, with 15 bases between them. The CDR3 loop spans 14 amino acids. From germline, CDR1 is SGHVS and CDR2 FNYEAQ. CDR3 nucleotide sequence: TGTGCCAGCAGCGTTATCGGACAGCAGGAGACCCAGTACTTC. This codes for CASSVIGQQETQYF.

The V and J genes are TRBV7-9 and TRBJ2-7, with TRBD2 matching over 11 bases. The CDR3 extends over 17 amino acids. V was pared by 5 bases and J by 1 base, with 10 bases of the junction left unmatched. CDR1 and CDR2 (germline): SEHNR, FQNEAQ (reference sequence). CDR3 in DNA: TGTGCCAGCAGCCTTCGGACTAGCGGGCTGGGTTCCTACGAGCAGTACTTC. This gives the protein CASSLRTSGLGSYEQYF.

This clone occurred a few times. This sequence joins TRBV7-9 and TRBJ1-6; no firm D call. The CDR3 totals 13 residues. Germline CDR1 SEHNR, CDR2 FQNEAQ (reference sequence). V shed 1 base and J shed 6 bases, with 4 bases lying between them. The CDR3 DNA reads TGTGCCAGCAGCTTAGAGGGTAATTCACCCCTCCACTTT. Its translation: CASSLEGNSPLHF. The full variable domain, in which reference TRBV7-9 and TRBJ1-6 provide the parts outside the CDR3, is DTGVSQNPRHKITKRGQNVTFRCDPISEHNRLYWYRQTLGQGPEFLTYFQNEAQLEKSRLLSDRFSAERPKGSFSTLEIQRTEQGDSAMYLCASSLEGNSPLHFGNGTRLTVT.

This clone came up once. This chain uses TRBV5-1 with TRBJ1-1; tentatively, D is TRBD1 (6 bases). Per the germline V gene, CDR1 is SGHRS and CDR2 is YFSETQ. Trimming shortened V by 6 bases and J by 6 bases, and 15 bases separated the two germline ends. This CDR3 contains 13 residues. Here the CDR3 DNA reads TGCGCCAGCAAGGGGGGTCTGGCTCCTGAAGCTTTCTTT. Amino acid sequence: CASKGGLAPEAFF.

J is TRBJ1-1 and V is TRBV7-8; D is undetermined. The CDR3 is made up of 15 amino acids. V was trimmed by 5 bases and J by 0 bases, leaving 13 bases between them. Germline V gene data show CDR1 as SGHVS and CDR2 as FQNEAQ. CDR3 DNA: TGTGCCAGCAGCCCACTGCTCAGCGTGAACACTGAAGCTTTCTTT. Translating gives CASSPLLSVNTEAFF.

J is TRBJ2-3 and V is TRBV11-1; 8 positions agree with TRBD1. J gave up 2 bases and V 6 bases, and 13 bases lay outside the gene matches. Looked up from germline, CDR1 is SGHAT and CDR2 is FQDESV (reference sequence). This CDR3 spans 17 amino acids. The chain's CDR3 is CASSNPQGADFTDTQYF. The CDR3 DNA reads TGTGCCAGCAGTAACCCCCAGGGGGCCGACTTCACAGATACGCAGTATTTT.

The chain is built from TRBV11-2 and TRBJ1-1, with 8 bases identical to TRBD1. Germline V gene sequence: CDR1 SGHAT, CDR2 FQNNGV. Trimming took 4 bases from V and 3 from J; bases not matched to a gene: 4. This CDR3 comprises 14 residues. CDR3 in amino acids: CASSSYRGDTEAFF. DNA of the CDR3: TGTGCCAGCAGCTCGTACAGGGGGGACACTGAAGCTTTCTTT.

This sequence joins TRBV4-2 and TRBJ2-3; tentative D call: TRBD1 (5 bases). CDR1 and CDR2 from the germline V gene are LGHNA and YNFKEQ. The CDR3 has 14 residues. Trimming took 0 bases from V and 11 from J, leaving 15 bases between them. DNA of the CDR3: TGTGCCAGCAGCCAAGATCGGGCAGGGCCAAAGCAGTATTTT. It is translated as CASSQDRAGPKQYF.

In its sample, this clone was seen once. J is TRBJ1-3 and V is TRBV19, with D hard to call. The CDR3 has 14 residues. Germline CDR1 and CDR2: LNHDA and SQIVND (reference sequence). With 8 bases removed from V and 0 bases from J, the gap between germline ends came to 11 bases. CDR3 amino acids: CASFNPHSGNTIYF. The CDR3 bases are TGTGCCAGTTTCAATCCGCACTCTGGAAACACCATATATTTT.

The J gene is TRBJ2-7, the V gene TRBV5-8; either TRBD1 or TRBD2 may fit D (5 bases each). The CDR3 is made up of 15 amino acids. V lost 9 bases, J lost 0 bases, and 19 bases lay in between. Germline-derived CDR1 and CDR2 are SGHTS and YDEGEE. Written as DNA, the CDR3 is TGTGCCACTAATAGTCTGGCAGGGAGCTCCTACGAGCAGTACTTC. Translation: CATNSLAGSSYEQYF.

CDR3 nucleotide sequence: TGTGCCAGCAGCCCCCAGGGGGTCGCCTACGAGCAGTACTTC. This codes for CASSPQGVAYEQYF. The chain uses TRBV7-6 and TRBJ2-7, with TRBD1 matching over 7 bases. CDR1 and CDR2 from the germline V gene are SGHVS and FNYEAQ. V dropped 5 bases and J dropped 2; count of bases not matched to a gene: 6. This CDR3 has 14 residues. Full variable domain (rest looked up from reference TRBV7-6 and TRBJ2-7): GAGVSQSPRYKVTKRGQDVALRCDPISGHVSLYWYRQALGQGPEFLTYFNYEAQQDKSGLPNDRFSAERPEGSISTLTIQRTEQRDSAMYRCASSPQGVAYEQYFGPGTRLTVT.

The chain recombines TRBV5-1 with TRBJ2-2, with 9 bases that match TRBD1. Germline CDR1 SGHRS, CDR2 YFSETQ. The CDR3 runs to 14 residues. The J segment lost 7 bases and the V segment lost 3 bases, leaving 4 bases of the junction unmatched. CDR3 in amino acids: CASSWGQGIGELFF. The CDR3 region has the DNA TGCGCCAGCAGCTGGGGACAGGGTATCGGGGAGCTGTTTTTT.

V is TRBV28 and J is TRBJ1-1, with D possibly being TRBD1 (5 bases). CDR3 size: 17 residues. From germline, CDR1 is MDHEN and CDR2 SYDVKM. The ends were cut back, 2 bases at V and 1 base at J, with 17 bases in the middle. CDR3 residues: CASSLGGAEGENTEAFF. The CDR3 DNA is TGTGCCAGCAGTTTAGGAGGGGCAGAAGGGGAGAACACTGAAGCTTTCTTT.

The chain joins TRBV30 to TRBJ2-3; weak D call: TRBD2 (5 bases). V lost 3 bases, J lost 2 bases, and 12 bases lay in between. This CDR3 spans 14 amino acids. Germline loops: CDR1 GTSNPN, CDR2 SVGIG (reference sequence). The DNA for the CDR3 is TGTGCCTGGAGGAGCGGCCCTTTCACAGATACGCAGTATTTT. Translated, it gives CAWRSGPFTDTQYF.

V is TRBV30 and J is TRBJ2-7, with 10 bases matching TRBD1. Losses at the gene ends were 5 bases for V and 7 bases for J; bases not matched to a gene: 8. The CDR3 has 13 amino acids. The germline gives CDR1 GTSNPN, CDR2 SVGIG (reference sequence). For the CDR3, the DNA is TGTGCCTGGGCCCGGGACAGGGGATTAGAGCAGTACTTC. Protein: CAWARDRGLEQYF.